Each of the 4 T cell receptor beta chains below was sequenced from the same sample in a study of beta chain features in type 1 diabetes. Reverse transcribing all isolated RNA meant expressed TCRB transcripts were sequenced. The protocol was immunoSEQ multiplex PCR, while the TCRdb copy is restricted to in-frame clones and leaves out a portion. The sample shows hundreds of thousands of clones, more than 13% of them seen only once. The study, taken as a whole, reports: In every one of the four CD4+ subsets, TCRB CDR3s were moderately but significantly shorter in Type 1 diabetes patients.

These TCRs' antigens remain unknown. Sequencing was performed on naive CD4+ T cells from blood. The source is a man aged 18 to 29 with type 1 diabetes.

The chain links TRBV6-5 to TRBJ2-7, with D perhaps assigned TRBD1 or TRBD2 (5 bases each). Germline V gene sequence: CDR1 MNHEY, CDR2 SVGAGI. Trimming took 0 bases from V and 0 from J, leaving 12 bases between them. This CDR3 comprises 16 residues. In DNA, the CDR3 is TGTGCCAGCAGTTACTCGGGACCGGAAAGCTCCTACGAGCAGTACTTC. Translation: CASSYSGPESSYEQYF.

V is TRBV9 and J is TRBJ1-2; the D is unclear. CDR1 and CDR2 (germline): SGDLS, YYNGEE. V dropped 0 bases and J dropped 6 bases, with 9 bases sitting between them. The CDR3 spans 13 residues. The CDR3: CASSVDHGNGYTF. CDR3 nucleotide sequence: TGTGCCAGCAGCGTAGATCACGGGAATGGCTACACCTTC. The full variable domain, rest sourced from reference TRBV9 and TRBJ1-2, is DSGVTQTPKHLITATGQRVTLRCSPRSGDLSVYWYQQSLDQGLQFLIQYYNGEERAKGNILERFSAQQFPDLHSELNLSSLELGDSALYFCASSVDHGNGYTFGSGTRLTVV.

The chain has TRBV5-1 and TRBJ2-7; TRBD1 matches 7 bases. CDR1 is SGHRS and CDR2 is YFSETQ in the germline V gene. V lost 2 bases, J lost 7 bases, and 9 bases stayed unmatched. The CDR3 runs 14 residues. CDR3 nucleotides: TGCGCCAGCAGCTTCACGACAGGGCCGGGGGAGCAGTACTTC. Its protein is CASSFTTGPGEQYF.

This clone was seen only a few times. The V and J genes are TRBV9 and TRBJ2-7; D is perhaps TRBD1 (5 bases). The CDR3 is 14 residues long. Germline CDR1 SGDLS, CDR2 YYNGEE. V dropped 0 bases and J dropped 2 bases, with 9 bases sitting between them. CDR3 loop: CASSVGRVTYEQYF. CDR3 in DNA: TGTGCCAGCAGCGTAGGCAGGGTGACCTACGAGCAGTACTTC.